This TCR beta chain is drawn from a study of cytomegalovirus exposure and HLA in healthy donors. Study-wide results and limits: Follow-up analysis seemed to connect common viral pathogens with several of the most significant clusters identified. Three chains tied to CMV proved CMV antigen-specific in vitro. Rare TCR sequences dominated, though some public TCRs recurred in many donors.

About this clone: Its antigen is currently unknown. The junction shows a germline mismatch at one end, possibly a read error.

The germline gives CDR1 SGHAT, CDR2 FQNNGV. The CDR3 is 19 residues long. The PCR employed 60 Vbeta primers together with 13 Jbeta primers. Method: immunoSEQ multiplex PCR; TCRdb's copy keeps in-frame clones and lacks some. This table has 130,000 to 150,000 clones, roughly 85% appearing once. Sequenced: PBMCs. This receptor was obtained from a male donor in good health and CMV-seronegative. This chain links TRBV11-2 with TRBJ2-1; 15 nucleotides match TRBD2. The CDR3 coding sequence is TGTGCCGGCAGCTCCGGGACTAGCGGGAGGAGGAGCTCCTACAATGAGCAGTTCTTC. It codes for CAGSSGTSGRRSSYNEQFF.